Described below is a single TCR beta chain sequence and its context. This entry comes from a study of T cells of healthy individuals. The CDR3 is made up of 12 amino acids. V was clipped by 3 bases and J by 4 bases; unmatched bases: 2. Germline V gene data show CDR1 as DFQATT and CDR2 as SNEGSKA (reference sequence). TCRdb fed the 5' RACE reads into MiXCR, producing one record per CDR3 protein. Among about 53,000 distinct CDR3 sequences listed, 14% to 15% were seen once. The origin of this receptor is a human donor in good health. This chain joins TRBV20-1 and TRBJ1-2; 7 bases are a match to TRBD1. The CDR3 nucleotides read TGCAGTGCTAGCCCAGGGGGCTATGGCTACACCTTC. It yields the protein CSASPGGYGYTF.